These 14 T cell receptor beta chains came from one sample sequenced in a study of esophageal squamous cell carcinoma under preoperative chemotherapy. Time point defined: after preoperative PTX-NDP chemotherapy. TCRdb reanalysed the PCR reads using MiXCR and keeps one entry per CDR3 protein. This table holds 9,000 to 9,500 distinct CDR3 sequences, about 48% found once. Sampling was carried out from a patient given preoperative chemotherapy. These receptors were obtained from a human donor with esophageal squamous cell carcinoma. The donor label of this sample is uncertain.

The chain has TRBV19 and TRBJ1-3; D not certain. V shed 5 bases and J shed 0 bases, with 17 bases lying between them. The germline V gene has CDR1 LNHDA and CDR2 SQIVND (reference sequence). CDR3 size: 17 residues. CDR3 residues: CASSLSRTSSSGNTIYF. In DNA form, the CDR3 reads TGTGCCAGTAGTCTATCTCGGACTTCCAGCTCTGGAAACACCATATATTTT.

As regards this clonotype: One junction end does not reproduce the germline sequence, and a read error may be involved. The V and J genes are TRBV6-1 and TRBJ2-3, with D perhaps TRBD1 or TRBD2 (7 bases each). The DNA matches TRBJ2-7 better at its end, which makes the J call doubtful. CDR3 size: 16 residues. Germline values: CDR1 MNHNS, CDR2 SASEGT. CDR3 DNA: TGTGCCAGCAGGGAAGCAGGGGGGGGTGGTGGAGATACGCAGTACTTC. Translating gives CASREAGGGGGDTQYF.

Note on this clonotype: One end of the junction fails to match germline, which may point to a read error. V and J are TRBV11-2 and TRBJ2-3, with D perhaps being TRBD1 or TRBD2 (6 bases each). The CDR3 is 14 amino acids. Looked up from germline, CDR1 is SGHAT and CDR2 is FQNNGV. The chain's CDR3 is CAGRGAGHTDTQYF. In DNA form, the CDR3 reads TGTGCGGGCAGAGGGGCGGGACACACAGATACGCAGTATTTC.

This clonotype is judged medium-sized. The gene calls are TRBV6-1 and TRBJ1-5; D remains ambiguous. There are 15 residues in the CDR3. From germline, CDR1 is MNHNS and CDR2 SASEGT. Trimming stripped 6 bases from V and 5 bases from J, with 17 bases between. CDR3 coding DNA: TGTGCCAGCAGCTCGAGGGCCCTTCAACATCAGCCCCAGCATTTT. Residues: CASSSRALQHQPQHF.

J is TRBJ2-5 and V is TRBV6-2 or TRBV6-3; 12 bases agree with TRBD2. The DNA end is a closer match to TRBJ2-7, so the J assignment may be wrong. This CDR3 is 15 amino acids long. Germline CDR1 MNHEY, CDR2 SVGEGT. The CDR3 DNA follows: TGTGCCAGCAGTCCTTCGACTAGCGGGGGCAACGAGCAGTACTTC. It translates to CASSPSTSGGNEQYF.

This sequence joins TRBV27 and TRBJ1-1; D gene uncertain. This CDR3 is 13 amino acids long. Per the germline V gene, CDR1 is MNHEY and CDR2 is SMNVEV (reference sequence). The V end was cut by 2 bases, the J end by 6 bases, with 10 bases between. The CDR3 sequence: CASSLHRQAEAFF. The CDR3 region has the DNA TGTGCCAGCAGTTTACATAGGCAGGCTGAAGCTTTCTTT.

The chain links TRBV30 to TRBJ2-1; possible D gene TRBD1, 6 bases. The V end was cut by 2 bases, the J end by 10 bases, with 21 bases between. Germline CDR1 is GTSNPN and CDR2 is SVGIG (reference sequence). The CDR3 is 15 amino acids. In DNA form, the CDR3 reads TGTGCCTGGAGTTTATCCCCAGGGGTTTCAGGCGAGCAGTTCTTC. Encoded protein: CAWSLSPGVSGEQFF.

The chain couples TRBV6-1 to TRBJ2-1; 7 bases match TRBD2. The CDR3 covers 17 residues. With V trimmed by 2 bases and J by 10 bases, 17 bases remained unmatched. CDR1 and CDR2 from the germline V gene are MNHNS and SASEGT. The CDR3 nucleotides are TGTGCCAGCAGTGAATCTAGCGGCCACCCCCTATTCTACGAGCAGTTCTTC. Its protein is CASSESSGHPLFYEQFF.

The rearrangement links TRBV12-5 to TRBJ2-3; either TRBD1 or TRBD2 may fit D (5 bases each). Germline V lookup: CDR1 LGHNT, CDR2 FRNRAP. CDR3 length: 15 residues. V dropped 6 bases and J dropped 4 bases, with 17 bases sitting between them. DNA of the CDR3: TGTGCTAGTGGCGGGGATGGGGCCCTCCCAGATACGCAGTATTTT. As protein: CASGGDGALPDTQYF.

Details on this clonotype: One end of the junction fails to match germline, which may point to a read error. The chain recombines TRBV6-1 with TRBJ2-2; 9 bases are a match to TRBD1. Per germline, CDR1 MNHNS and CDR2 SASEGT. The CDR3 is 14 amino acids. CDR3 in DNA: TGTGCCAGCAGTCCTACTAGGGACAGGGAGGAGCAGTTTTTT. This translates into CASSPTRDREEQFF.

This chain's CDR3 is CASSLQQGGGSYEQYF. CDR3 DNA sequence: TGTGCCAGCAGTCTCCAACAGGGTGGGGGCTCCTACGAGCAGTACTTC. The V call is TRBV6-1, the J call TRBJ2-7, with a tentative D call TRBD1 (6 bases). V was pared by 5 bases and J by 0 bases, with 17 bases between. CDR1 is MNHNS, CDR2 SASEGT, per germline. The CDR3 is made up of 16 amino acids.

There are a few counts of this clonotype. This chain uses TRBV27 with TRBJ2-4; the match to TRBD2 covers 13 bases. Germline-derived CDR1 and CDR2 are MNHEY and SMNVEV (reference sequence). There are 15 residues in the CDR3. The V gene end was trimmed by 6 bases and the J gene end by 9 bases; junction bases not matched to a gene: 8. CDR3 protein: CASRGLAGEQGIQYF. CDR3 nucleotides: TGTGCCAGCAGAGGACTAGCGGGAGAGCAGGGCATTCAGTACTTC.

The chain is built from TRBV27 and TRBJ2-1; the D is unclear. The J call may be in error: the DNA end matches TRBJ2-5 better. Germline assignment: CDR1 MNHEY and CDR2 SMNVEV (reference sequence). This CDR3 has 12 amino acids. The CDR3 is CASSFVGETQYF. CDR3 in DNA: TGTGCCAGCAGTTTCGTAGGAGAGACCCAGTACTTC.

At least ten counts were recorded for this clonotype. The chain links TRBV6-1 to TRBJ2-7; no reliable D call. CDR3 length equals 13 residues. Germline loops: CDR1 MNHNS, CDR2 SASEGT. The germline V and J ends were trimmed by 3 bases and 1 base, with 7 bases remaining between them. CDR3 protein: CASSESASYEQYF. The CDR3, as DNA: TGTGCCAGCAGTGAGTCGGCTTCCTACGAGCAGTACTTC.